This is a list of T cell receptor beta chains from one sample in a study of cytomegalovirus exposure and HLA in healthy donors. Some clones are missing from TCRdb's copy, which holds only in-frame ones; the method was immunoSEQ multiplex PCR. The table shows 85,000 to 100,000 clones, with 77% occurring only once. The sequenced sample was PBMCs. Receptors originate from a middle-aged woman in good health and CMV-seronegative. CDR3s include the opening cysteine and the closing phenylalanine or tryptophan. Each record gives: CDR3 protein, CDR3 DNA, V gene, CDR3 length, J gene, clone size, D gene. A D gene is named only where the DNA matches it firmly. For some rows the clone size is stated as once, few or many, or as a class when expanded; others skip it.

cdr3_aa: CASSRGRFNEKLFF
cdr3_nt: TGTGCCAGCAGCAGGGGTCGGTTCAATGAAAAACTGTTTTTT
v_call: TRBV6-1
cdr3_length: 14
j_call: TRBJ1-4
clone_size: .
d_call: .

cdr3_aa: CASSQDRGDLSYNEQFF
cdr3_nt: TGTGCCAGCAGCCAAGATCGGGGGGACCTGTCCTACAATGAGCAGTTCTTC
v_call: TRBV4-2
cdr3_length: 17
j_call: TRBJ2-1
clone_size: .
d_call: TRBD2

cdr3_aa: CASSLETLNTEAFF
cdr3_nt: TGTGCCAGCAGCCTCGAGACACTGAACACTGAAGCTTTCTTT
v_call: TRBV7-9
cdr3_length: 14
j_call: TRBJ1-1
clone_size: many
d_call: .

cdr3_aa: CASSRQGPDTQYF
cdr3_nt: TGTGCCAGCAGCCGGCAGGGTCCAGATACGCAGTATTTT
v_call: TRBV6-5
cdr3_length: 13
j_call: TRBJ2-3
clone_size: .
d_call: .

cdr3_aa: CASSLYGTGPMNTEAFF
cdr3_nt: TGTGCCAGCAGTTTATATGGGACAGGACCAATGAACACTGAAGCTTTCTTT
v_call: TRBV28
cdr3_length: 17
j_call: TRBJ1-1
clone_size: .
d_call: TRBD1

cdr3_aa: CASSELIASYNEQFF
cdr3_nt: TGTGCCAGCAGCGAGCTCATTGCCTCCTACAATGAGCAGTTCTTC
v_call: TRBV7-9
cdr3_length: 15
j_call: TRBJ2-1
clone_size: once
d_call: .

cdr3_aa: CASSGTGTPEAFF
cdr3_nt: TGTGCCAGCTCCGGGACAGGGACCCCTGAAGCTTTCTTT
v_call: TRBV7-9
cdr3_length: 13
j_call: TRBJ1-1
clone_size: .
d_call: TRBD1

cdr3_aa: CASSYNTAGGREGYTF
cdr3_nt: TGTGCCAGCAGTTACAACACGGCCGGGGGACGGGAGGGCTACACCTTC
v_call: TRBV6-5
cdr3_length: 16
j_call: TRBJ1-2
clone_size: .
d_call: .

cdr3_aa: CASSKIQVRAPKSPCYVGYGYTF
cdr3_nt: TGTGCCAGCAGCAAGATCCAGGTCCGCGCTCCAAAATCTCCGTGTTATGTAGGCTATGGCTACACCTTC
v_call: TRBV21-1
cdr3_length: 23
j_call: TRBJ1-2
clone_size: .
d_call: .

cdr3_aa: CASSFSSGGASDTQYF
cdr3_nt: TGTGCCAGCAGTTTCTCTAGCGGGGGGGCCTCAGATACGCAGTATTTT
v_call: TRBV6-6
cdr3_length: 16
j_call: TRBJ2-3
clone_size: .
d_call: TRBD2

cdr3_aa: CASSSYRGTGELFF
cdr3_nt: TGTGCCAGCAGCTCGTACAGGGGCACCGGGGAGCTGTTTTTT
v_call: TRBV5-4
cdr3_length: 14
j_call: TRBJ2-2
clone_size: .
d_call: TRBD1

cdr3_aa: CASSQGGPVGQPQHF
cdr3_nt: TGTGCCAGCAGCCAAGGGGGCCCCGTGGGGCAGCCCCAGCATTTT
v_call: TRBV7-2
cdr3_length: 15
j_call: TRBJ1-5
clone_size: .
d_call: TRBD1

cdr3_aa: CASSRYSGGDHYEQYF
cdr3_nt: TGCGCCAGCAGCCGATATAGCGGGGGGGATCACTACGAGCAGTACTTC
v_call: TRBV4-1
cdr3_length: 16
j_call: TRBJ2-7
clone_size: .
d_call: TRBD2